The rows below give T cell receptor beta chains drawn from one sample of a study of identical twins. TCRdb reprocessed the 5' RACE reads with MiXCR, giving one entry per CDR3 protein. Of 450,000 to 500,000 distinct CDR3 sequences in the sample, around 15% are singletons; the top ten hold approximately 1%. The data were also submitted as part of a second study, on yellow fever vaccine responses in identical twins.

Sequenced sample: CD4+ T cells sorted from blood. These receptor sequences come from a woman under 30 in good health. Each CDR3 is given with its conserved first and last residue. D genes are given only for firm matches. The listing skips clone size in some rows; elsewhere it reads once, few, many or a size class.

j_gene | v_gene | d_gene | abundance | CDR3nt | CDR3aa
TRBJ2-6 | TRBV27 | TRBD1 | few | TGTGCCAGCAGTTTCTCAAGGGGGCTGTCTGGGGCCAACGTCCTGACTTTC | CASSFSRGLSGANVLTF
TRBJ2-5 | TRBV3-1 | - | - | TGTGCCAGCAAAGGGGGCTGGACTTCAGCAGGAGGGGGTAAAGAGACCCAGTACTTC | CASKGGWTSAGGGKETQYF
TRBJ2-3 | TRBV6-4 | TRBD2 | many | TGTGCCAGCAGTGACGGGACTAGCGGCACAGATACGCAGTATTTT | CASSDGTSGTDTQYF
TRBJ2-5 | TRBV20-1 | - | few | TGCAGTGCTCTGGGGAGGGAGACCCAGTACTTC | CSALGRETQYF
TRBJ1-6 | TRBV6-5 | - | few | TGTGCCAGCAGTTACTCAGCAGGTTGGGATTCACCCCTCCACTTT | CASSYSAGWDSPLHF
TRBJ2-5 | TRBV20-1 | - | - | TGCAGTGCTAGAGCTTTGACAGGTTGGGAAGAGACCCAGTACTTC | CSARALTGWEETQYF
TRBJ1-5 | TRBV7-9 | - | few | TGTGCCAGCAGCACCGAAGACAGTTATCAGCCCCAGCATTTT | CASSTEDSYQPQHF
TRBJ2-5 | TRBV9 | - | few | TGTGCCAGCAGCGTCCAGGGTACAGGGACCCAAGAGACCCAGTACTTC | CASSVQGTGTQETQYF
TRBJ2-7 | TRBV20-1 | - | - | TGCAGTGCGGCGGGCGACTCCTACGAGCAGTACTTC | CSAAGDSYEQYF
TRBJ1-1 | TRBV25-1 | - | - | TGTGCCAGCAGTGAGGAAAACACTGAAGCTTTCTTT | CASSEENTEAFF
TRBJ1-2 | TRBV5-1 | - | many | TGCGCCAGCAGCTTGACAAGCTATGGCTACACCTTC | CASSLTSYGYTF
TRBJ2-7 | TRBV28 | - | - | TGTGCCAGCAGTTTTCAGGGCCTTCGCGAGCAGTACTTC | CASSFQGLREQYF
TRBJ2-7 | TRBV12-3/TRBV12-4 | - | many | TGTGCCAGCAGTTTAGGGACGGCGGCCTACGAGCAGTACTTC | CASSLGTAAYEQYF
TRBJ2-5 | TRBV2 | TRBD2 | - | TGTGCCAGCAGACGACTAGCGGGAGTTGAGACCCAGTACTTC | CASRRLAGVETQYF
TRBJ2-3 | TRBV7-2 | TRBD2 | many | TGTGCCAGCAGCTTGACTAGCGGGAGTATGACAGATACGCAGTATTTT | CASSLTSGSMTDTQYF
TRBJ2-5 | TRBV11-2 | - | few | TGTGCCAGCAGCCCGGGGGCAGGGGAGACCCAGTACTTC | CASSPGAGETQYF
TRBJ2-3 | TRBV6-1 | TRBD1 | many | TGTGCCAGCACCGAGGGACAGGGGTTTAGAGATACGCAGTATTTT | CASTEGQGFRDTQYF
TRBJ1-3 | TRBV12-3/TRBV12-4 | - | - | TGTGCCAGCAGAGGGACCCTCTCTGGAAACACCATATATTTT | CASRGTLSGNTIYF
TRBJ2-3 | TRBV24-1 | TRBD1 | few | TGTGCCACCAGTGACCGACTCCAGGGGGCTGGCACAGATACGCAGTATTTT | CATSDRLQGAGTDTQYF
TRBJ2-1 | TRBV6-1 | TRBD2 | few | TGTGCCAGCAGTGACGGGATAGCGGGGACCGCACCCTACAATGAGCAGTTCTTC | CASSDGIAGTAPYNEQFF
TRBJ2-3 | TRBV27 | - | - | TGTGCCAGCAGTTTATCTGGACAGAGCACAGATACGCAGTATTTT | CASSLSGQSTDTQYF
TRBJ2-1 | TRBV7-2 | TRBD2 | many | TGTGCCAGCAGCTTGCGGACTAGCGCTGATGAGCAGTTCTTC | CASSLRTSADEQFF
TRBJ2-3 | TRBV7-2 | TRBD2 | - | TGTGTGCGCTGCTTACCCGGGACTAGCTACGGAGATACGCAGTATTTT | CVRCLPGTSYGDTQYF
TRBJ1-4 | TRBV20-1 | - | - | TGCAGTGCCCCAGCCTCCTGGGAGTTTAATGAAAAACTGTTTTTT | CSAPASWEFNEKLFF
TRBJ2-3 | TRBV12-3/TRBV12-4 | - | many | TGTGCCAGCAGTTTAGACCTCAGCCCAGATACGCAGTATTTT | CASSLDLSPDTQYF
TRBJ2-5 | TRBV27 | - | few | TGTGCCAGCAGTTTATGGGGCAGGGAGGAGACCCAGTACTTC | CASSLWGREETQYF
TRBJ2-7 | TRBV7-9 | - | few | TGTGCCAGCAGCTTAGCTGGCAATCTCTACGAGCAGTACTTC | CASSLAGNLYEQYF
TRBJ2-7 | TRBV28 | - | few | TGTGGAGTACAGGGACAAGTACACGAGCAGTACTTC | CGVQGQVHEQYF
TRBJ2-3 | TRBV29-1 | TRBD1 | - | TGCAGCGTTGTTGGACAGGGGGATTTGACAGATACGCAGTATTTT | CSVVGQGDLTDTQYF
TRBJ2-7 | TRBV6-1 | TRBD1 | many | TGTGCCAGCAGCCCTCGGACAGGGCCATCAGGGTTGCAGTACTTC | CASSPRTGPSGLQYF
TRBJ2-1 | TRBV6-2/TRBV6-3 | TRBD2 | - | TGTGCCAGCAGTTACGTCTTGGGGGGGTCCTACAATGAGCAGTTCTTC | CASSYVLGGSYNEQFF
TRBJ1-2 | TRBV12-3/TRBV12-4 | - | many | TGTGCCAGCAGCCCACATAGCCATGGCTACACCTTC | CASSPHSHGYTF
TRBJ2-5 | TRBV12-3/TRBV12-4 | - | few | TGTGCCAGCAGGCCCGGGTCCCGCGAAGTGACCCAGTACTTC | CASRPGSREVTQYF
TRBJ2-1 | TRBV6-4 | - | few | TGTGCCAGCAGTGACTCGTTGGACTCACCGAATGAGCAGTTCTTC | CASSDSLDSPNEQFF
TRBJ1-5 | TRBV6-2/TRBV6-3 | TRBD1 | few | TGTGCCAGCAGCAGACAGGGCGGCGGGCCCCAGCATTTT | CASSRQGGGPQHF
TRBJ2-6 | TRBV5-1 | - | - | TGCGCCAGCCGCCCCCCTGGGGCCAACGTCCTGACTTTC | CASRPPGANVLTF
TRBJ2-7 | TRBV20-1 | TRBD1 | - | TGCAGTGCCTCCGGGCAGGGGGCTGCCAACGAGCAGTACTTC | CSASGQGAANEQYF
TRBJ2-4 | TRBV20-1 | TRBD1 | few | TGCAGTGCTAGAGATCGGGACAGGGGAGCCAAAAACATTCAGTACTTC | CSARDRDRGAKNIQYF
TRBJ2-1 | TRBV7-9 | - | many | TGTGCCAGCAGCTCAACCGGGACCGAACAGTTCTTC | CASSSTGTEQFF
TRBJ2-1 | TRBV4-2 | - | - | TGTGCCAGCAGCCAAACGGGCTCCTACAATGAGCAGTTCTTC | CASSQTGSYNEQFF
TRBJ2-7 | TRBV12-3/TRBV12-4 | - | - | TGTGCCAGCAGTTTATCAAAGGGACCCCGCCCCTACGAGCAGTACTTC | CASSLSKGPRPYEQYF
TRBJ1-6 | TRBV7-9 | - | few | TGTGCCAGCAGCTTTGACTGGGCACCCCTCCACTTT | CASSFDWAPLHF
TRBJ2-3 | TRBV2 | - | - | TGTGCCAGCAGGGCTAGGGGGTTGGGCACAGATACGCAGTATTTT | CASRARGLGTDTQYF
TRBJ2-7 | TRBV3-1 | - | - | TGTGCCTCCGGCATAACCTACGAGCAGTACTTC | CASGITYEQYF
TRBJ2-3 | TRBV6-5 | TRBD1 | many | TGTGCCAGCAGCACAGGGGGTTTTACTAATACGCAGTATTTT | CASSTGGFTNTQYF
TRBJ2-3 | TRBV7-3 | - | few | TGTGCCAGCAGCTTAAACCCCGAGCGAGGGACAGATACGCAGTATTTT | CASSLNPERGTDTQYF
TRBJ1-6 | TRBV6-2/TRBV6-3 | TRBD1 | - | TGTGCCAGCACCATGGACAGGGTGTGGTCACCCCTCCACTTT | CASTMDRVWSPLHF
TRBJ2-7 | TRBV20-1 | TRBD2 | - | TGCAGTGCCAGAACTAGCGGGAGAGGGTACGAGCAGTACTTC | CSARTSGRGYEQYF
TRBJ2-1 | TRBV5-4 | - | - | TGTGCCAGCAGCCGACCTACGAAGGGGACCTACAATGAGCAGTTCTTC | CASSRPTKGTYNEQFF
TRBJ2-3 | TRBV7-2 | - | many | TGTGCCAGCAGATGGCGGGGTCGGGGCACAGATACGCAGTATTTT | CASRWRGRGTDTQYF
TRBJ1-5 | TRBV11-2 | - | few | TGTGCCAGCAGCTACAGGGCGGAACAGCCCCAGCATTTT | CASSYRAEQPQHF
TRBJ1-6 | TRBV7-2 | - | - | TGTGCCAGCAGCTTAGGTGGGGACGGGTATTCACCCCTCCACTTT | CASSLGGDGYSPLHF
TRBJ2-7 | TRBV6-6 | - | - | TGTGCCAGCAGTGAGCTCGGGCCCGAGCAGTACTTC | CASSELGPEQYF
TRBJ2-1 | TRBV7-2 | TRBD2 | many | TGTGCCAGCAGCCTCAACCCGGGACTAGCGGGCGGTGAGCAGTTCTTC | CASSLNPGLAGGEQFF